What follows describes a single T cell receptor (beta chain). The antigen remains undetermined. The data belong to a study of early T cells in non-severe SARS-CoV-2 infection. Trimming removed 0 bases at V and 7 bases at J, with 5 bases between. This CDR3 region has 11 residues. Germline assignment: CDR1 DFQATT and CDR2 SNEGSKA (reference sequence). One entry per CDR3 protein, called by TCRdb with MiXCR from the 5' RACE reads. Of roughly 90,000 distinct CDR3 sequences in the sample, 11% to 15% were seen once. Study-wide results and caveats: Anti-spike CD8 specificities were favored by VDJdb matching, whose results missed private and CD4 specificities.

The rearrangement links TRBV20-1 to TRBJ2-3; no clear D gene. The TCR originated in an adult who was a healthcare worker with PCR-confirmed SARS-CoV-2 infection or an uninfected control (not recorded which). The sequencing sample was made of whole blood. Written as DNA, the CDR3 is TGCAGTGCTAGAGATCCGAATACGCAGTATTTT. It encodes CSARDPNTQYF.